The 16 T cell receptor beta chains below were found in one sample sequenced in a study of blood T cells in healthy people across ages. Primers used in a second PCR of roughly 6 to 11 cycles were a sample-barcoded 5' primer and a J-beta primer mix. TCRdb analysed the 5' RACE reads with MiXCR anew, one entry per CDR3 protein. The sample holds 1.4 million or so distinct CDR3 sequences, approximately 43% seen once. What was sequenced was blood. The receptors originated from a woman aged 18-29 years in good health.

This clonotype was counted a single time. The CDR3 nucleotides are TGTGCCAGCTTCTCCCCCGGCAGGACTCCTAATGAGCAGTTCTTC. It specifies CASFSPGRTPNEQFF. The chain employs TRBV12-3 or TRBV12-4 and TRBJ2-1; TRBD2 might be the D (5 bases). Trimming pared 8 bases from V and 7 bases from J, leaving 21 bases between. The CDR3 runs to 15 residues.

The CDR3 coding sequence is TGTGCCAGCAGCCAAGAGCCCAGGATTAGCGGTGGCTACACCTTC. Translated, it gives CASSQEPRISGGYTF. The chain employs TRBV4-2 and TRBJ1-2; D remains unclear. Trimming stripped 0 bases from V and 7 bases from J, with 15 bases between. Germline CDR1 LGHNA, CDR2 YNFKEQ. CDR3 length equals 15 residues.

V usage is TRBV7-2 and J usage is TRBJ1-1; 8 bases match TRBD1. The CDR3 is 14 residues long. The junction had 8 bases not matched to a gene; V was cut back by 5 bases and J by 6 bases. CDR1 and CDR2 from the germline V gene are SGHTA and FQGNSA. CDR3 DNA sequence: TGTGCCAGCAGCCTACGGACAGGGAGCCCTGAAGCTTTCTTT. Amino acids: CASSLRTGSPEAFF.

This chain links TRBV28 with TRBJ2-7, with TRBD2 as a possible D gene (5 bases). Between the trimmed V and J ends, which lost 4 bases and 0 bases, there was a span of 13 bases. Germline V gives CDR1 MDHEN, CDR2 SYDVKM. This CDR3 has 15 residues. CDR3 residues: CASSSLGAVSYEQYF. The CDR3 DNA sequence: TGTGCCAGCAGTTCGCTGGGAGCTGTCTCCTACGAGCAGTACTTC. The full variable domain, with the rest looked up from reference TRBV28 and TRBJ2-7, is DVKVTQSSRYLVKRTGEKVFLECVQDMDHENMFWYRQDPGLGLRLIYFSYDVKMKEKGDIPEGYSVSREKKERFSLILESASTNQTSMYLCASSSLGAVSYEQYFGPGTRLTVT.

V is TRBV7-9 and J is TRBJ1-2, with D maybe TRBD1 (5 bases). Germline V lookup: CDR1 SEHNR, CDR2 FQNEAQ (reference sequence). Trimming pared 5 bases from V and 8 bases from J, leaving 27 bases between. The length of the CDR3 is 17 residues. The CDR3 DNA sequence: TGTGCCAGCAGCCCCCCCCACATGGGCAGGGACTTGTGGGGCTACACCTTC. Translated, it gives CASSPPHMGRDLWGYTF.

V gene TRBV20-1 combines with J gene TRBJ2-3, with D possibly matching TRBD1 (6 bases). The germline V gene has CDR1 DFQATT and CDR2 SNEGSKA (reference sequence). The CDR3 spans 14 residues. The ends were cut back, 1 base at V and 1 base at J, with 9 bases in the middle. CDR3 sequence: CSARVWTGTDTQYF. The CDR3 bases are TGCAGTGCTAGAGTCTGGACAGGCACAGATACGCAGTATTTT.

The CDR3 DNA follows: TGCAGTGCTAGAGAACAGGTTTTGGACACTGAAGCTTTCTTT. It codes for CSAREQVLDTEAFF. The chain employs TRBV20-1 and TRBJ1-1; possible D gene TRBD1, 5 bases. Germline V gene data show CDR1 as DFQATT and CDR2 as SNEGSKA (reference sequence). V was pared by 0 bases and J by 3 bases, with 11 bases between. This CDR3 is 14 amino acids long.

CDR3 sequence reads: CASSYVTGAYEQYF. The CDR3 region has the DNA TGTGCCAGCAGTTACGTAACGGGAGCCTACGAGCAGTACTTC. This chain links TRBV6-2 or TRBV6-3 with TRBJ2-4; D may be TRBD2 (6 bases). The J call may be in error: the DNA end matches TRBJ2-7 better. Germline V lookup: CDR1 MNHEY, CDR2 SVGEGT. The CDR3 spans 14 residues.

The chain carries TRBV20-1 and TRBJ2-5; tentative D call: TRBD2 (5 bases). V lost 6 bases and J lost 5, with 19 bases in between. CDR1 is DFQATT and CDR2 is SNEGSKA in the germline V gene (reference sequence). This CDR3 has 14 amino acids. The CDR3 DNA is TGCAGTGCACCCCGGGATCATCGGACGGAGACCCAGTACTTC. It specifies CSAPRDHRTETQYF.

Turning to this clonotype: The junction departs from the called germline gene at one end, perhaps through a read error. CDR3 sequence: CASSEVGDSYNEQFF. For the CDR3, the DNA is TGTGCTAGCAGCGAGGTGGGGGACTCCTACAATGAGCAGTTCTTC. The chain recombines TRBV7-7 with TRBJ2-1; D might be TRBD1 or TRBD2, each matching 5 bases. The CDR3 has 15 amino acids. CDR1 is SSHAT and CDR2 is FNYEAQ in the germline V gene (reference sequence).

J is TRBJ2-7 and V is TRBV29-1; 7 nucleotides line up with TRBD1. This CDR3 is built from 13 residues. The trim removed 6 bases at V and 5 bases at J, leaving 10 bases unmatched. Per the germline V gene, CDR1 is SQVTM and CDR2 is ANQGSEA. The CDR3 DNA reads TGCAGCGTCGAGGGGGCGAGCAACAACGAGCAGTACTTC. Protein product: CSVEGASNNEQYF.

CDR3 nucleotide sequence: TGTGCCAGCTCACCACGAACGGGGGAGACCCAGTACTTC. This gives the protein CASSPRTGETQYF. The rearrangement links TRBV18 to TRBJ2-5, with D possibly matching TRBD2 (5 bases). This CDR3 contains 13 residues. V gave up 1 base and J gave up 5 bases, with 8 bases separating them. Germline V gives CDR1 KGHSH, CDR2 LQKENI.

This sequence joins TRBV11-1 and TRBJ2-5, with TRBD2 matching 10 bases. The J call may be in error: the DNA end matches TRBJ2-7 better. Germline values: CDR1 SGHAT, CDR2 FQDESV (reference sequence). The CDR3 totals 15 residues. The CDR3 loop is CASSLLAGVAYEQYF. The CDR3 DNA reads as TGTGCCAGCAGCTTACTAGCGGGAGTAGCTTACGAGCAGTACTTC.

V and J are TRBV20-1 and TRBJ2-7; a possible D gene is TRBD2 (5 bases). The V end was cut by 5 bases, the J end by 0 bases, with 17 bases between. The length of the CDR3 is 15 residues. Per germline, CDR1 DFQATT and CDR2 SNEGSKA (reference sequence). The CDR3 coding sequence is TGCAGTGCTGACGGCGGAGGAAGGAGCTCCTACGAGCAGTACTTC. Its translation: CSADGGGRSSYEQYF.

This clonotype was seen a few times. This sequence joins TRBV6-6 and TRBJ2-3, with a tentative D call TRBD2 (5 bases). Germline values: CDR1 MNHNY, CDR2 SVGAGI (reference sequence). The CDR3 sequence is 15 residues long. V lost 7 bases and J 2 bases, leaving 16 bases between the germline ends. The CDR3 is CASTKLDSYTDTQYF. The CDR3 bases are TGTGCCAGCACCAAACTGGACTCATACACAGATACGCAGTATTTT.

The gene calls are TRBV7-9 and TRBJ1-2; D gene unclear. Germline V gives CDR1 SEHNR, CDR2 FQNEAQ (reference sequence). This CDR3 comprises 13 residues. V was pared by 0 bases and J by 7 bases, with 9 bases between. CDR3 nucleotide sequence: TGTGCCAGCAGCTTAGCCGTTGGGTTTGGCTACACCTTC. It specifies CASSLAVGFGYTF.